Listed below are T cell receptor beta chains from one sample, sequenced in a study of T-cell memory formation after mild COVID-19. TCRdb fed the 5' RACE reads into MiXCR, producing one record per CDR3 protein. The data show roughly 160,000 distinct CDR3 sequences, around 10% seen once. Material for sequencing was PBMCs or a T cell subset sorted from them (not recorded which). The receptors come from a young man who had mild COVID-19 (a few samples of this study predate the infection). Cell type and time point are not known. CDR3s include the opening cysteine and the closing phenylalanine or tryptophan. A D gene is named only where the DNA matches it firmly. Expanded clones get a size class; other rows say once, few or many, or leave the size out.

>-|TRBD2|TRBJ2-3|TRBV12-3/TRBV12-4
CASSGTTHTDTQYF
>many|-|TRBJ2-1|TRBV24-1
CATSDFRHPYNEQFF
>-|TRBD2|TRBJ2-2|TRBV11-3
CASSLGLADSANTGELFF
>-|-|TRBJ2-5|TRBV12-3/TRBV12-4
CASSPHWRRETQYF
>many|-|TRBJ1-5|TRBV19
CASSMSRAQPQHF
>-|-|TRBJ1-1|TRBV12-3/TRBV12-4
CASTLLEAGVAEAFF
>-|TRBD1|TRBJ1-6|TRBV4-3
CASSHGQGAGDSPLHF
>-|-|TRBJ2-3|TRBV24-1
CATSRALDSTDTQYF
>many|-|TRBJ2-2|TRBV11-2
CASSLDGGELFF
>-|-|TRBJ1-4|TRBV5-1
CASSLGTANEKLFF
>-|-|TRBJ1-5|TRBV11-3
CAKAAAYSNQPQHF
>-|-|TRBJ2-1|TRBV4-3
CASSQVQTGYEQFF
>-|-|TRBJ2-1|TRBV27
CASPGTDYNEQFF
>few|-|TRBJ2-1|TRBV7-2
CASSLSRDTYNEQFF
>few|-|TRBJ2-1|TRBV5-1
CASTPAGWSDNEQFF
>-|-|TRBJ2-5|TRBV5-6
CASSWDGFQDTQYF
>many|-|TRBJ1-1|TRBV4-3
CASSQDISGSSEAFF
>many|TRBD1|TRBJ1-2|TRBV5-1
CASSLGQGDGYTF
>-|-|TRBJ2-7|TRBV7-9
CASTPLRIGGYEQYF
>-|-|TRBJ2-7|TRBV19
CASSNRVEQYF
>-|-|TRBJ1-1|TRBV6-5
CASRHRHGKGTEAFF
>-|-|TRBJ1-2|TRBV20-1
CSAPTGGGYTF
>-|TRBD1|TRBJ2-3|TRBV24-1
CATRRTGDTDTQYF
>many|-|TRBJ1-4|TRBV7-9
CASSGEKLFF
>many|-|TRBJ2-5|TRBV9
CASSGRRAGETQYF
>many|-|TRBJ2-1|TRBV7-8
CASSLAWTHEQFF
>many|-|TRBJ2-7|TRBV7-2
CASSFERGFTMQYF
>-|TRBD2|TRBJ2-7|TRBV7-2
CASSLLLAGFGYEQYF
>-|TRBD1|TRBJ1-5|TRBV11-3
CAADPRDRESYSNQPQHF
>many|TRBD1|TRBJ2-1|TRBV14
CASSQDFWDRGPNEQFF
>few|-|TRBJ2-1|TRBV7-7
CASSVDGGEQFF
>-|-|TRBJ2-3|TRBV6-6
CASTGALTDTQYF
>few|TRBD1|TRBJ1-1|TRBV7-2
CASSSQGGSGATFF
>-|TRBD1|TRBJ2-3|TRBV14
CASSQNGRGYTDTQYF
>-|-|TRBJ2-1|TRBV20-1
CSARTGPVSYNEQFF
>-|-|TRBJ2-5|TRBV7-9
CASSLIGGPSGETQYF
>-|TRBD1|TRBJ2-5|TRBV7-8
CASRNTGGGETQYF
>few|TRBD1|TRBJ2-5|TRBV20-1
CSATDRMVQTQYF
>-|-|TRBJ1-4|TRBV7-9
CASSLGGVVEKLFF
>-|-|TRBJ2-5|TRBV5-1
CASSTGETRRQETQYF
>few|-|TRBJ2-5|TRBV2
CASSDQRQETQYF
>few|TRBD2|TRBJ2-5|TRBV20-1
CSAPPGGTLQETQYF
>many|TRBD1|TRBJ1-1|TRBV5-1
CASSMSRDREAFF
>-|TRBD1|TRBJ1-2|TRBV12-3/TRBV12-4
CASSLGRTGRTGGYTF
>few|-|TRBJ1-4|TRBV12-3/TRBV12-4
CASSLNEKLFF
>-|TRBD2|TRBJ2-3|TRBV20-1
CSASSGADTQYF
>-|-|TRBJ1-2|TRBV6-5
CASSSAGGGGYTF
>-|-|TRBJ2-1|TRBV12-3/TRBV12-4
CASSFGGARNEQFF
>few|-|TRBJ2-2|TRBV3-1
CASSQDSGGVGELFF
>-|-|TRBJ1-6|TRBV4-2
CASSQVQAESPLHF
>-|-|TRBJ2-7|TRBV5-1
CASSLAGLSEQYF
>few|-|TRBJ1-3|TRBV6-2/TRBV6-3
CASTYGRISGNTIYF
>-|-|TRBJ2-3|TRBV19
CASTSQAGRAITDTQYF
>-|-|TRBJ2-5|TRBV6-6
CASSYSGGPETQYF
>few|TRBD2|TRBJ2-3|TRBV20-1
CSAPSRTSREDTQYF